The source of this T cell receptor (beta chain) is a study of CD8 T cells in Susac syndrome. The V and J ends lost 4 bases and 5 bases respectively, with 14 bases between them. This CDR3 comprises 14 residues. Germline CDR1 reads SEHNR; CDR2 reads FQNEAQ (reference sequence). When the RNA was reverse transcribed, random hexamers were used with an input of roughly 0.5 to 1 ug. TCRdb reprocessed the immunoSEQ multiplex PCR reads via MiXCR and lists one record per CDR3 protein. This table holds about 200,000 distinct CDR3 sequences, approximately 90% found once. This receptor was obtained from a human donor with multiple sclerosis. Sequences were obtained from CD8+ T cells from PBMCs. This chain joins TRBV7-9 and TRBJ2-5; perhaps D is TRBD1 or TRBD2 (5 bases each). The CDR3 DNA sequence: TGTGCCAGCAGCTCATCTCTAGCAGGGGAGACCCAGTACTTC. Its translation is CASSSSLAGETQYF.